This TCR beta chain was captured by sequencing in a study of T-cell memory formation after mild COVID-19. TCRdb reprocessed the 5' RACE reads via MiXCR and lists one record per CDR3 protein. The sample has 200,000 to 250,000 distinct CDR3 sequences, less than 20% seen once. From germline, CDR1 is SNHLY and CDR2 FYNNEI. The CDR3 consists of 13 residues. The V end lost 7 bases, the J end lost 3 bases, and 13 bases lay between the germline ends. This clonotype was counted only a few times. The TCR was taken from a man aged 18 to 30 who had mild COVID-19 (a few samples of this study predate the infection). Cell type and time point are not known. Input material: PBMCs or a T cell subset sorted from them (not recorded which). The V and J genes are TRBV2 and TRBJ2-7, with D perhaps assigned TRBD1 or TRBD2 (6 bases each). CDR3 amino acids: CASTRDTNYEQYF. The CDR3 DNA follows: TGTGCCAGCACGCGGGACACCAACTACGAGCAGTACTTC.